The 18 T cell receptor beta chains given below trace back to one sample, sequenced in a study of blood T cell repertoires in COVID-19. TCRdb's copy holds only in-frame clones and misses some; the assay was immunoSEQ multiplex PCR. The sample carries under 150,000 clones, 85% recorded once. Sequenced material: peripheral blood. Source of these receptors: a human donor in a cohort sampled during active COVID-19.

This clone was seen more than once but under ten times. This chain joins TRBV2 and TRBJ1-2; 7 bases are shared with TRBD1. The CDR3 sequence is 12 residues long. The trim removed 6 bases at V and 2 bases at J, leaving 0 bases unmatched. Germline-derived CDR1 and CDR2 are SNHLY and FYNNEI. CDR3 residues: CASRGQNYGYTF. The DNA for the CDR3 is TGTGCCAGCAGGGGACAGAACTATGGCTACACCTTC. Full variable domain (rest looked up from reference TRBV2 and TRBJ1-2): EPEVTQTPSHQVTQMGQEVILRCVPISNHLYFYWYRQILGQKVEFLVSFYNNEISEKSEIFDDQFSVERPDGSNFTLKIRSTKLEDSAMYFCASRGQNYGYTFGSGTRLTVV.

V is TRBV6-5 and J is TRBJ1-2, with D possibly being TRBD1 (5 bases). Germline V lookup: CDR1 MNHEY, CDR2 SVGAGI. The CDR3 is 14 amino acids. Trimming took 2 bases from V and 4 from J, leaving 11 bases between them. As DNA, the CDR3 is TGTGCCAGCAGTTACGGGGCAGGCGGCTATGGCTACACCTTC. Translating it yields CASSYGAGGYGYTF.

The chain is built from TRBV7-2 and TRBJ2-7, with TRBD2 identical over 12 bases. CDR3 length: 14 amino acids. The V segment lost 5 bases and the J segment 3 bases; nucleotides outside the gene matches: 2. Germline V gene data show CDR1 as SGHTA and CDR2 as FQGNSA. Written as DNA, the CDR3 is TGTGCCAGCAGCAAGGGACTAGCGGGCTACGAGCAGTACTTC. This gives the protein CASSKGLAGYEQYF.

This rearrangement joins TRBV11-2 to TRBJ2-1; 9 bases agree with TRBD2. Trimming cost V 5 bases and J 8 bases; bases outside gene matches: 13. This CDR3 is 16 amino acids long. Germline V lookup: CDR1 SGHAT, CDR2 FQNNGV. CDR3 region: CASSLPRGGERDEQFF. The DNA for the CDR3 is TGTGCCAGCAGCCTCCCTCGCGGGGGGGAGCGGGATGAGCAGTTCTTC. Together with reference TRBV11-2 and TRBJ2-1, the CDR3 gives the full variable domain: EAGVAQSPRYKIIEKRQSVAFWCNPISGHATLYWYQQILGQGPKLLIQFQNNGVVDDSQLPKDRFSAERLKGVDSTLKIQPAKLEDSAVYLCASSLPRGGERDEQFFGPGTRLTVL.

V is TRBV10-3 and J is TRBJ2-3, with a weak D call TRBD1 (5 bases). There are 13 residues in the CDR3. V lost 4 bases to trimming and J lost 3 bases, with 8 bases between them. Per germline, CDR1 ENHRY and CDR2 SYGVKD. This CDR3 is CAISGQRTDTQYF. CDR3 sequence (DNA): TGTGCCATCAGTGGACAGAGGACAGATACGCAGTATTTT.

The J gene is TRBJ2-2, the V gene TRBV25-1; the match to TRBD1 covers 7 bases. After removal of 5 bases from V and 4 bases from J, the junction contained 4 bases not matched to a gene. This CDR3 contains 14 residues. Germline loops: CDR1 MGHDK, CDR2 SYGVNS. The DNA of the CDR3 is TGTGCCAGCAGTAGGGGGCCGGGCACCGGGGAGCTGTTTTTT. Encoded protein: CASSRGPGTGELFF. Combining the CDR3 with reference TRBV25-1 and TRBJ2-2 gives the whole variable domain EADIYQTPRYLVIGTGKKITLECSQTMGHDKMYWYQQDPGMELHLIHYSYGVNSTEKGDLSSESTVSRIRTEHFPLTLESARPSHTSQYLCASSRGPGTGELFFGEGSRLTVL.

The V and J genes are TRBV7-3 and TRBJ2-1; D is unresolved. The V and J ends lost 2 bases and 5 bases respectively, with 13 bases between them. The CDR3 spans 15 residues. CDR1 SGHTA and CDR2 FQGTGA come from the germline V gene. CDR3 sequence reads: CASSLSLPMNNEQFF. CDR3 in DNA: TGTGCCAGCAGCTTATCACTACCCATGAACAATGAGCAGTTCTTC.

There are many counts of this clone. This chain uses TRBV7-9 with TRBJ2-7; tentatively, D is TRBD1 (6 bases). CDR3 length: 15 residues. V was trimmed by 1 base and J by 3 bases, leaving 13 bases between them. Looked up from germline, CDR1 is SEHNR and CDR2 is FQNEAQ (reference sequence). The DNA for the CDR3 is TGTGCCAGCAGCTTAGTGTCGGGACATCTCTACGAGCAGTACTTC. Its protein product is CASSLVSGHLYEQYF.

The chain carries TRBV7-2 and TRBJ1-5; D unresolved. Per the germline V gene, CDR1 is SGHTA and CDR2 is FQGNSA. There are 11 residues in the CDR3. V was shortened by 5 bases and J by 13 bases, with 12 bases between the two germline ends. CDR3 nucleotide sequence: TGTGCCAGCAGCCGCGACCGGGATCAGCATTTT. Amino acid sequence: CASSRDRDQHF. Full variable domain (remainder filled in from reference TRBV7-2 and TRBJ1-5): GAGVSQSPSNKVTEKGKDVELRCDPISGHTALYWYRQSLGQGLEFLIYFQGNSAPDKSGLPSDRFSAERTGGSVSTLTIQRTQQEDSAVYLCASSRDRDQHFGDGTRLSIL.

The V and J genes are TRBV9 and TRBJ2-1; TRBD1 matches 7 bases. Looked up from germline, CDR1 is SGDLS and CDR2 is YYNGEE. V trimming: 2 bases; J trimming: 3 bases; junction bases outside the gene matches: 2. This CDR3 region has 14 residues. The CDR3 nucleotides are TGTGCCAGCAGCGTGAGGGACAGCTACAATGAGCAGTTCTTC. Translated, it gives CASSVRDSYNEQFF. The complete variable domain, with remaining parts taken from reference TRBV9 and TRBJ2-1, reads DSGVTQTPKHLITATGQRVTLRCSPRSGDLSVYWYQQSLDQGLQFLIQYYNGEERAKGNILERFSAQQFPDLHSELNLSSLELGDSALYFCASSVRDSYNEQFFGPGTRLTVL.

This clone was seen more than once but under ten times. The genes are TRBV5-6 and TRBJ1-5, with 10 bases that match TRBD1. The CDR3 sequence is 15 residues long. V was clipped by 2 bases and J by 3 bases; unmatched bases: 2. Germline-derived CDR1 and CDR2 are SGHDT and YYEEEE. The CDR3 bases are TGTGCCAGCAGCTTTGGGACAGGGGACAATCAGCCCCAGCATTTT. This gives the protein CASSFGTGDNQPQHF.

This clone showed up just once. The chain carries TRBV12-3 or TRBV12-4 and TRBJ1-1; D is ambiguous. The length of the CDR3 is 12 residues. The V end was cut by 5 bases, the J end by 7 bases, with 11 bases between. CDR3 amino acids: CASSPPGGEAFF. The CDR3 region has the DNA TGTGCCAGCAGTCCTCCTGGCGGTGAAGCTTTCTTT.

CDR3 region: CASSLAGTSGSYEQYF. The DNA for the CDR3 is TGTGCCAGCAGCTTAGCTGGGACTAGCGGTTCCTACGAGCAGTACTTC. The chain has TRBV11-2 and TRBJ2-7; 11 bases align to TRBD2. V lost 1 base, J lost 1 base, and 3 bases stayed unmatched. CDR3 length: 16 amino acids. The germline V gene has CDR1 SGHAT and CDR2 FQNNGV. The entire variable domain, with the rest obtained from reference TRBV11-2 and TRBJ2-7, is as follows: EAGVAQSPRYKIIEKRQSVAFWCNPISGHATLYWYQQILGQGPKLLIQFQNNGVVDDSQLPKDRFSAERLKGVDSTLKIQPAKLEDSAVYLCASSLAGTSGSYEQYFGPGTRLTVT.

The sample holds a few counts of this clone. V usage is TRBV5-5 and J usage is TRBJ2-7; a possible D gene is TRBD1 (5 bases). In germline, CDR1 is SGHKS, CDR2 YYEKEE (reference sequence). The V end lost 4 bases, the J end lost 3 bases, and 11 bases lay between the germline ends. The CDR3 runs 13 residues. In DNA form, the CDR3 reads TGTGCCAGCAGCGCACAGGCAAGCTACGAGCAGTACTTC. Translating it yields CASSAQASYEQYF.

The chain carries TRBV19 and TRBJ1-3; 8 bases match TRBD1. The ends lost 8 bases at V and 1 base at J; junction bases unmatched: 1. The CDR3 runs to 13 residues. Germline V lookup: CDR1 LNHDA, CDR2 SQIVND (reference sequence). The CDR3 loop reads CASWTGSGNTIYF. DNA of the CDR3: TGTGCCAGTTGGACAGGGTCTGGAAACACCATATATTTT. The full variable domain, completed using reference TRBV19 and TRBJ1-3, is DGGITQSPKYLFRKEGQNVTLSCEQNLNHDAMYWYRQDPGQGLRLIYYSQIVNDFQKGDIAEGYSVSREKKESFPLTVTSAQKNPTAFYLCASWTGSGNTIYFGEGSWLTVV.

The table lists this clone with a few counts. The V call is TRBV15, the J call TRBJ2-3, with 7 bases fitting TRBD2. This CDR3 comprises 16 residues. The V gene end was trimmed by 3 bases and the J gene end by 3 bases; junction bases not matched to a gene: 9. CDR1 LNHNV and CDR2 YYDKDF come from the germline V gene (reference sequence). The CDR3 coding sequence is TGTGCCACCAGCAGCCAGGGCGGGGGTTTAACAGATACGCAGTATTTT. Amino acid sequence: CATSSQGGGLTDTQYF.

The CDR3 DNA sequence: TGCGCCAGCAGCTCTCAGGGGGCTGGGAATGAGCAGTTCTTC. As protein: CASSSQGAGNEQFF. V gene TRBV5-1 combines with J gene TRBJ2-1; 8 bases are shared with TRBD1. Losses at the gene ends were 3 bases for V and 7 bases for J; bases not matched to a gene: 6. There are 14 residues in the CDR3. The germline gives CDR1 SGHRS, CDR2 YFSETQ.

The chain links TRBV5-8 to TRBJ1-5; perhaps TRBD1 as D (5 bases). The germline V gene has CDR1 SGHTS and CDR2 YDEGEE. The CDR3 contains 16 residues. V dropped 4 bases and J dropped 7 bases, with 21 bases sitting between them. The CDR3 is CASSLQSGAWGQPQHF. The CDR3 bases are TGTGCCAGCAGCCTGCAGAGCGGGGCCTGGGGACAGCCCCAGCATTTT.